This T cell receptor beta chain is drawn from a study of T cells after yellow fever vaccination. Overall study results and limits: It was a small share of clonotypes that appeared in both CD4 and CD8 compartments.

This clonotype was observed at least ten times. The antigen remains undetermined. TCRdb ran MiXCR on the 5' RACE reads and lists one entry per CDR3 protein. This sample carries about 63,000 distinct CDR3 sequences, approximately 7% of them seen once, and the ten largest clones take 30% to 45%. V was pared by 0 bases and J by 6 bases, with 9 bases between. This CDR3 spans 13 amino acids. The germline V gene has CDR1 DFQATT and CDR2 SNEGSKA (reference sequence). The starting material was CD8+ T cells sorted from PBMCs, obtained 15 days after the yellow fever booster vaccination. The V gene is TRBV20-1, the J gene TRBJ2-1; D might be TRBD1 or TRBD2, each matching 5 bases. The TCR sequence derives from a man aged 25 to 45 who received the YFV17D yellow fever vaccine. The CDR3 coding sequence is TGCAGTGCTAGAGATCTTGGGGGCAATGAGCAGTTCTTC. It is translated as CSARDLGGNEQFF.